This T cell receptor (beta chain) was recovered during a study of CD8+ T cells in alopecia areata. Study-wide background: Tofacitinib continued for 6 to 18 months and was then withheld for 6 months. Study results and limitations: Tofacitinib yielded significantly lower scalp clonality and fewer expanded CD8+ clones among the top 100. Patients showed less clear TCR sequence sharing than mice, possibly partly because of HLA diversity.

Extracted RNA was reverse transcribed, and the resulting cDNA served as sequencing template. Generated by immunoSEQ multiplex PCR, the TCRdb table keeps only in-frame clones and is missing some. The sample consists of approximately 210,000 clones, around 66% of them appearing once. The treatment: oral pan-JAK inhibitor, 5-10 mg twice daily. A word on this clone: Its antigen is still unknown.

V lost 6 bases and J 1 base, leaving 9 bases between the germline ends. Germline assignment: CDR1 MNHEY and CDR2 SMNVEV (reference sequence). The CDR3 consists of 13 residues. The material was CD4+ T cells sorted from blood, obtained at roughly week 45, from a patient treated with tofacitinib. The chain is built from TRBV27 and TRBJ1-1; D unresolved. This clonotype originated in a human donor with alopecia areata. CDR3 in DNA: TGTGCCAGCAGGGGATCAGGGAACACTGAAGCTTTCTTT. Its protein is CASRGSGNTEAFF.